The T cell receptor (beta chain) described here comes from a study of T cell responses to AZD1222 COVID-19 vaccine. General observations from the study: Clonal diversity may have been underestimated in mostly white British donors.

Germline V gene data show CDR1 as SGHRS and CDR2 as YFSETQ. Germline trimming cut 3 bases from V and 0 bases from J; bases unmatched to any gene: 6. The CDR3 covers 16 residues. Profiled with immunoSEQ multiplex PCR; TCRdb holds only in-frame clones, not every one. This sample has around 99,000 clones, with more than 70% found just once. Note on this clone: The antigen remains unidentified.

The receptor's source is an adult in good health. The genes are TRBV5-1 and TRBJ2-1; TRBD2 matches at 7 bases. Sequenced material: peripheral blood, taken on day 0 of AZD1222 vaccination. CDR3 residues: CASSSPSGSSYNEQFF. In DNA, the CDR3 is TGCGCCAGCAGCTCACCTAGCGGTAGCTCCTACAATGAGCAGTTCTTC. The full variable domain, in which reference TRBV5-1 and TRBJ2-1 provide the parts outside the CDR3, is KAGVTQTPRYLIKTRGQQVTLSCSPISGHRSVSWYQQTPGQGLQFLFEYFSETQRNKGNFPGRFSGRQFSNSRSEMNVSTLELGDSALYLCASSSPSGSSYNEQFFGPGTRLTVL.